The T cell receptor (beta chain) described here comes from a study of human T cells and chemical hapten exposure. About the research overall: The scalp of each patient received a weekly diphenylcyclopropenone dose for the full roughly 23-week study.

Time point: pre-sensitization, week 0. Treatment in this sample: therapeutic diphenylcyclopropenone sensitization with weekly scalp DPC. The V end was cut by 3 bases, the J end by 5 bases, with 7 bases between. Germline V lookup: CDR1 LNHDA, CDR2 SQIVND (reference sequence). This CDR3 is built from 12 residues. MiXCR, run by TCRdb on the RACE reads, gives a single entry per CDR3 protein. This table has 80,000 to 100,000 distinct CDR3 sequences, 8% to 10% appearing once. This clonotype appeared many times. Its antigen is unidentified. Study results and caveats: Positively correlated with patch test score were the counts of PT1 expanded TCRs.

V usage is TRBV19 and J usage is TRBJ2-5; D is ambiguous. Sequencing used whole blood, obtained in connection with sensitization to the hapten diphenylcyclopropenone (DPC). This clonotype was obtained from a woman in her thirties or forties with alopecia areata. Some clones in this sample may be carry-over from other donors' samples. CDR3 sequence (DNA): TGTGCCAGTAGTATCGGTACTGAGACCCAGTACTTC. It encodes CASSIGTETQYF.